This paragraph covers one T cell receptor beta chain sequence. Its specificity is not known. CDR1 and CDR2 (germline): MGHRA, YSYEKL. The V and J ends lost 0 bases and 0 bases respectively, with 12 bases between them. This CDR3 is built from 17 residues. The data were obtained in a study of T cell responses to AZD1222 COVID-19 vaccine. Study results and limitations: Just six AZD1222 recipients were seropositive at baseline.

Clones were sequenced by immunoSEQ multiplex PCR, and TCRdb holds only the in-frame ones, with some missing. The sample yields 140,000 to 150,000 clones, roughly 92% seen once. This chain connects TRBV4-1 to TRBJ2-1; D possibly corresponds to TRBD2 (6 bases). The TCR was taken from an adult in good health. The source material was peripheral blood, sampled on day 0 of AZD1222 vaccination. DNA of the CDR3: TGCGCCAGCAGCCAAGATGGGACTCCGAGCTCCTACAATGAGCAGTTCTTC. This encodes CASSQDGTPSSYNEQFF.